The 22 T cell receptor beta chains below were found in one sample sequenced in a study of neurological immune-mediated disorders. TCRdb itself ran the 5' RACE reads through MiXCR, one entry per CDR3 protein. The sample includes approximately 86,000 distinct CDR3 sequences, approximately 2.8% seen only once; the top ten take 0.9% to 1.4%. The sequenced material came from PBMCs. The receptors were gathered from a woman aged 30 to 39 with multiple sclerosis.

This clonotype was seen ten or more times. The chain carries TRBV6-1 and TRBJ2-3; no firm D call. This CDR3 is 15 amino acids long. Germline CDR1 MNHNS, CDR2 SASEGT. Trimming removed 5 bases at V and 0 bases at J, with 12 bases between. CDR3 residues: CASSHQVGSTDTQYF. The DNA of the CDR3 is TGTGCCAGCAGTCATCAGGTGGGGAGCACAGATACGCAGTATTTT.

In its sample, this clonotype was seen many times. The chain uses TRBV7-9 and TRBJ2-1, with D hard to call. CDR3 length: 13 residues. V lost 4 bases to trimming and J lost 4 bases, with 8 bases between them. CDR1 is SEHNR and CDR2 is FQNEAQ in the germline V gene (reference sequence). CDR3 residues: CASSSQGYNEQFF. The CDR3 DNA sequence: TGTGCCAGCAGCTCCCAAGGATACAATGAGCAGTTCTTC. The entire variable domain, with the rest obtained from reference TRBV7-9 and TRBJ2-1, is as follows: DTGVSQNPRHKITKRGQNVTFRCDPISEHNRLYWYRQTLGQGPEFLTYFQNEAQLEKSRLLSDRFSAERPKGSFSTLEIQRTEQGDSAMYLCASSSQGYNEQFFGPGTRLTVL.

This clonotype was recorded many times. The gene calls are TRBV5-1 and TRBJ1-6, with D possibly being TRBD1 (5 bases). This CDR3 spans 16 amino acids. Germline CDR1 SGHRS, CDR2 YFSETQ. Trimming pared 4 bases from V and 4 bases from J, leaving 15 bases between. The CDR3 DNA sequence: TGCGCCAGCAGCATCTCCGGGACCGATTATAATTCACCCCTCCACTTT. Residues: CASSISGTDYNSPLHF.

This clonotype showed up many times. Here the CDR3 reads CASSILGGELFF. DNA of the CDR3: TGTGCCAGCAGCATACTAGGGGGGGAGCTGTTTTTT. The chain has TRBV2 and TRBJ2-2; a possible D gene is TRBD2 (5 bases). The germline gives CDR1 SNHLY, CDR2 FYNNEI. The ends were cut back, 6 bases at V and 8 bases at J, with 10 bases in the middle. This CDR3 contains 12 residues.

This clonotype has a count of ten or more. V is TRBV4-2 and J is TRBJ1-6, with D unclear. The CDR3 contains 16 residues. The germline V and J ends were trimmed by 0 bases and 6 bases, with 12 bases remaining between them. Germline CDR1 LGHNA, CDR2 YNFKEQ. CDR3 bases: TGTGCCAGCAGCCAAGAAGTAGGGAGCGGTAATTCACCCCTCCACTTT. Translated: CASSQEVGSGNSPLHF.

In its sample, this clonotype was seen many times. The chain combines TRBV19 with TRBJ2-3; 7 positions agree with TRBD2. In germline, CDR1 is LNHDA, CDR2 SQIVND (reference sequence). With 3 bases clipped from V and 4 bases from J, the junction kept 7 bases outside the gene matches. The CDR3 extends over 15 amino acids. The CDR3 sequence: CASSISSGGADTQYF. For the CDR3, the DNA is TGTGCCAGTAGTATTTCATCGGGAGGCGCAGATACGCAGTATTTT.

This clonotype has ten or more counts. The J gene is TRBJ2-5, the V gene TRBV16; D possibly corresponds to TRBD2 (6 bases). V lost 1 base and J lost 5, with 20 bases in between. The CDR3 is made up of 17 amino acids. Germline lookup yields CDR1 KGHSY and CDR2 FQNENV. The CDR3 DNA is TGTGCCAGCAGCCAATTAGGAGGGGCCTCGGAAAGGGAGACCCAGTACTTC. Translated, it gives CASSQLGGASERETQYF.

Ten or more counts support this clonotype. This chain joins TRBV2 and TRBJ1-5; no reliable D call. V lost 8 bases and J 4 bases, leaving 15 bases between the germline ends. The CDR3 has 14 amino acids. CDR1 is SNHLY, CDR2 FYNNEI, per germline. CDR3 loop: CASLKESSNQPQHF. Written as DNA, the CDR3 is TGTGCCAGCTTAAAAGAGAGCAGTAATCAGCCCCAGCATTTT. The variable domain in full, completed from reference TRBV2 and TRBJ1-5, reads EPEVTQTPSHQVTQMGQEVILRCVPISNHLYFYWYRQILGQKVEFLVSFYNNEISEKSEIFDDQFSVERPDGSNFTLKIRSTKLEDSAMYFCASLKESSNQPQHFGDGTRLSIL.

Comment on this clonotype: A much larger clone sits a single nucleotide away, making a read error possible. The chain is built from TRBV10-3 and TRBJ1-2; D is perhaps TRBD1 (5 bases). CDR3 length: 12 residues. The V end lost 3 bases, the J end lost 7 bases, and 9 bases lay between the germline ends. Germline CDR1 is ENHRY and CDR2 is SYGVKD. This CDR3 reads CAISDQGSGYTF. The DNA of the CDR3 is TGTGCCATCAGTGACCAGGGAAGTGGCTACACCTTC.

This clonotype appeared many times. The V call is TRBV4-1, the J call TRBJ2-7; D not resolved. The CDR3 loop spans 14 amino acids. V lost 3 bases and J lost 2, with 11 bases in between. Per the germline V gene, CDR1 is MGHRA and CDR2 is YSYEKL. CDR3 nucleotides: TGCGCCAGCAGCCACGCCGGAGTTCCCTACGAGCAGTACTTC. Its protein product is CASSHAGVPYEQYF.

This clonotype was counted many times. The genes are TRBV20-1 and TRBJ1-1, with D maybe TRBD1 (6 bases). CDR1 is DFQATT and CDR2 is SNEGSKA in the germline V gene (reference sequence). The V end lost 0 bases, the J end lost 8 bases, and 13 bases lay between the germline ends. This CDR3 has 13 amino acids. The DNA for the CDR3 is TGCAGTGCTAGAGAGGGGGCCCCGGGAGAAGCTTTCTTT. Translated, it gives CSAREGAPGEAFF.

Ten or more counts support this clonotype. CDR3 residues: CASSLAENPYNEQFF. CDR3 nucleotide sequence: TGCGCCAGCAGCTTAGCGGAGAACCCCTACAATGAGCAGTTCTTC. The genes are TRBV5-1 and TRBJ2-1, with TRBD2 as a possible D gene (5 bases). V was clipped by 2 bases and J by 2 bases, with 11 bases between them. The germline V gene encodes CDR1 SGHRS and CDR2 YFSETQ. The CDR3 extends over 15 amino acids.

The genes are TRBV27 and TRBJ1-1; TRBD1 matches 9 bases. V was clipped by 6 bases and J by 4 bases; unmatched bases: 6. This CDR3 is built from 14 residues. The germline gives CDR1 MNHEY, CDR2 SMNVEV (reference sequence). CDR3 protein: CASSLNRGLTEAFF. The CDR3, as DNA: TGTGCCAGCAGCCTTAACAGGGGGCTCACTGAAGCTTTCTTT.

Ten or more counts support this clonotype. CDR3 in amino acids: CASSRLSSGSPYEQFF. CDR3 nucleotides: TGCGCCAGCAGCCGTCTCTCTAGCGGGAGTCCCTATGAGCAGTTCTTC. This chain connects TRBV4-3 to TRBJ2-1, with 10 bases lining up with TRBD2. The ends lost 4 bases at V and 8 bases at J; junction bases unmatched: 11. The CDR3 is made up of 16 amino acids. CDR1 LGHNA and CDR2 YSLEER come from the germline V gene.

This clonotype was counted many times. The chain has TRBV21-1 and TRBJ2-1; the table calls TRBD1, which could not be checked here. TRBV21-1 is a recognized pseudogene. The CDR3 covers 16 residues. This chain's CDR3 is CASTRDRGYSYNEQFF. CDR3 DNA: TGTGCCAGCACCCGGGACAGGGGGTACTCCTACAATGAGCAGTTCTTC.

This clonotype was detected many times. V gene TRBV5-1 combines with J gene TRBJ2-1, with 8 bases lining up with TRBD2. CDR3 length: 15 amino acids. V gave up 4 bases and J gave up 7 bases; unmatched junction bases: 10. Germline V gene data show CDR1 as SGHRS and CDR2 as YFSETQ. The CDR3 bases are TGCGCCAGCAGCCCGGGGGGGAACTGGGGAAATGAGCAGTTCTTC. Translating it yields CASSPGGNWGNEQFF.

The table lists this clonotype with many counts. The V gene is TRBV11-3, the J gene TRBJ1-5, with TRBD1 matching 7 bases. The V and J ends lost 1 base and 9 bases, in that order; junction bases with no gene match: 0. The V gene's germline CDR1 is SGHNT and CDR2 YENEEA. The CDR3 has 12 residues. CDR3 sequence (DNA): TGTGCCAGCAGCTTAGGGACAGGGCCCCAGCATTTT. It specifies CASSLGTGPQHF.

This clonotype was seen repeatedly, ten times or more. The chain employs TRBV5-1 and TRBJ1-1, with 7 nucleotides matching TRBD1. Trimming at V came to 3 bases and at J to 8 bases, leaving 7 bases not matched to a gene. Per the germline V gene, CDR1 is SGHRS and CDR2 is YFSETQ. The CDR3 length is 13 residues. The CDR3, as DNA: TGCGCCAGCAGCTGGGGGGGGACAGAAGAAGCTTTCTTT. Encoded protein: CASSWGGTEEAFF.

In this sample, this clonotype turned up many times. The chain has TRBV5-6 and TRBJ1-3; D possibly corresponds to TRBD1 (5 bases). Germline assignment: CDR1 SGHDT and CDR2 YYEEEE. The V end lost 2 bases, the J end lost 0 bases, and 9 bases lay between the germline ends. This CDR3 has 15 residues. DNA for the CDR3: TGTGCCAGCAGCTTATCGGGGCGCTCTGGAAACACCATATATTTT. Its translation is CASSLSGRSGNTIYF.

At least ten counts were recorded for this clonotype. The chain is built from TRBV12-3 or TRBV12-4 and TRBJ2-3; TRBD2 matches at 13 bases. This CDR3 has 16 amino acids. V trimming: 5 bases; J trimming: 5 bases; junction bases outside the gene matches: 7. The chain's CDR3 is CASSPGLAGEGDTQYF. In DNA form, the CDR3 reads TGTGCCAGCAGTCCCGGACTAGCGGGAGAGGGAGATACGCAGTATTTT.

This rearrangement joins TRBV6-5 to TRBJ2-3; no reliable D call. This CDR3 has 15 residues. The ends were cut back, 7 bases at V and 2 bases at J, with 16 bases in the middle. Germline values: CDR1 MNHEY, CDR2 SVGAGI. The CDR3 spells CASTLTGRDTDTQYF. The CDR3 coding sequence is TGTGCCAGCACCTTGACTGGCCGCGACACAGATACGCAGTATTTT.

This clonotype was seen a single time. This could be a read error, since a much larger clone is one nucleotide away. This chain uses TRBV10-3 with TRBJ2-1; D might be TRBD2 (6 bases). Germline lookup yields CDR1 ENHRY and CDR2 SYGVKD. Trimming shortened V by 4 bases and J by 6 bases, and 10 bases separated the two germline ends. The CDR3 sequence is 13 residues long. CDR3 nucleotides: TGTGCCATCAGTGTGACTAGAATCAATGAGCAGTTCTTC. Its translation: CAISVTRINEQFF.